This T cell receptor beta chain was profiled in a study of graft-versus-host responses after intestinal transplantation. Study-wide results and limits: Present in recipient marrow, GvH clones included some that appeared first in ileum or blood.

The method was immunoSEQ multiplex PCR; TCRdb's version includes in-frame clones alone and lacks a portion of them. This table holds about 120,000 clones, roughly 95% found once. Note on this clone: Its matching antigen is unknown.

The V segment lost 1 base and the J segment 2 bases; nucleotides outside the gene matches: 7. CDR1 and CDR2 from the germline V gene are SGHTA and FQGNSA. This CDR3 is built from 18 residues. This rearrangement joins TRBV7-2 to TRBJ1-4; 10 positions match TRBD1. This clonotype originated in a human donor who received an intestinal transplant. The source material was unstimulated CD8+ T cells sorted from spleen or lymph node cells, sampled before intestinal transplant. The CDR3 spells CASSLVGDRGRTNEKLFF. CDR3 DNA sequence: TGTGCCAGCAGCTTAGTAGGGGACAGGGGCCGCACTAATGAAAAACTGTTTTTT. Using reference TRBV7-2 and TRBJ1-4 for the parts outside the CDR3, the full variable domain is GAGVSQSPSNKVTEKGKDVELRCDPISGHTALYWYRQSLGQGLEFLIYFQGNSAPDKSGLPSDRFSAERTGGSVSTLTIQRTQQEDSAVYLCASSLVGDRGRTNEKLFFGSGTQLSVL.